The 27 T cell receptor beta chains presented below share a single source sample, sequenced in a study of OX40 agonist ivuxolimab in advanced cancers. Assay: immunoSEQ multiplex PCR; the TCRdb copy retains only in-frame clones and omits some. The sample yields over 65,000 clones, 90% seen once. Sample: CD4+ or CD8+ T cells sorted from blood, taken in a trial of the OX40 agonist ivuxolimab. The receptors shown here come from an adult with an advanced solid tumor such as melanoma, head and neck, liver or kidney cancer.

The chain carries TRBV27 and TRBJ2-7, with 9 bases fitting TRBD1. This CDR3 spans 14 amino acids. CDR1 and CDR2 from the germline V gene are MNHEY and SMNVEV (reference sequence). V lost 6 bases and J lost 3; bases outside the gene matches: 6. The CDR3 spells CASSRQGEGYEQYF. In nucleotides, the CDR3 is TGTGCCAGCAGCAGACAGGGGGAGGGCTACGAGCAGTACTTC.

The V gene is TRBV7-2, the J gene TRBJ2-2; D remains ambiguous. The germline CDR1 and CDR2 sequences are SGHTA and FQGNSA. CDR3 length: 15 amino acids. V was trimmed by 5 bases and J by 1 base, leaving 11 bases between them. The CDR3 protein is CASSPGPRNTGELFF. Written as DNA, the CDR3 is TGTGCCAGCAGCCCCGGGCCCCGGAACACCGGGGAGCTGTTTTTT.

V and J are TRBV19 and TRBJ1-2; D call uncertain. Trimming shortened V by 6 bases and J by 2 bases, and 16 bases separated the two germline ends. CDR1 LNHDA and CDR2 SQIVND come from the germline V gene (reference sequence). The CDR3 consists of 15 residues. This CDR3 is CASSRTLTGNYGYTF. The CDR3, as DNA: TGTGCCAGTAGCCGAACCCTGACGGGCAACTATGGCTACACCTTC.

The chain joins TRBV7-2 to TRBJ1-6; D is undetermined. The CDR3 runs 18 residues. CDR1 is SGHTA and CDR2 is FQGNSA in the germline V gene. Trimming cost V 0 bases and J 4 bases, with 16 bases left between them. The CDR3 loop is CASSLALPQKRYNSPLHF. DNA for the CDR3: TGTGCCAGCAGCTTAGCACTACCGCAGAAAAGATATAATTCACCCCTCCACTTT.

J is TRBJ2-5 and V is TRBV5-1, with 8 nucleotides matching TRBD1. The CDR3 totals 15 residues. Per germline, CDR1 SGHRS and CDR2 YFSETQ. V lost 0 bases and J lost 4; bases outside the gene matches: 5. The CDR3 loop reads CASSLAGQGPETQYF. CDR3 sequence (DNA): TGCGCCAGCAGCTTGGCCGGACAGGGCCCAGAGACCCAGTACTTC.

This clone is a singleton in its sample. This chain uses TRBV5-4 with TRBJ2-5, with 11 bases identical to TRBD1. The V gene end was trimmed by 4 bases and the J gene end by 5 bases; junction bases not matched to a gene: 7. This CDR3 is 15 amino acids long. From germline, CDR1 is SGHNT and CDR2 YYREEE (reference sequence). The CDR3 spells CASSPDRGLRETQYF. The CDR3 nucleotides are TGTGCCAGCAGCCCGGACAGGGGGCTTAGGGAGACCCAGTACTTC.

The chain is built from TRBV7-9 and TRBJ1-3, with 8 bases aligning to TRBD1. This CDR3 is 15 amino acids long. CDR1 and CDR2 from the germline V gene are SEHNR and FQNEAQ (reference sequence). After removal of 4 bases from V and 2 bases from J, the junction contained 4 bases not matched to a gene. In nucleotides, the CDR3 is TGTGCCAGCAGCTCCCCGGACAGGGCTGGAAACACCATATATTTT. Its translation is CASSSPDRAGNTIYF. Full variable domain (missing parts from reference TRBV7-9 and TRBJ1-3): DTGVSQNPRHKITKRGQNVTFRCDPISEHNRLYWYRQTLGQGPEFLTYFQNEAQLEKSRLLSDRFSAERPKGSFSTLEIQRTEQGDSAMYLCASSSPDRAGNTIYFGEGSWLTVV.

The genes are TRBV19 and TRBJ2-5; perhaps D is TRBD1 or TRBD2 (6 bases each). V was clipped by 5 bases and J by 8 bases, with 18 bases between them. In germline, CDR1 is LNHDA, CDR2 SQIVND (reference sequence). The CDR3 totals 14 residues. In DNA, the CDR3 is TGTGCCAGTAGTGGATACCGGGGGCAGATAACCCAGTACTTC. Its translation is CASSGYRGQITQYF. Drawing the rest from reference TRBV19 and TRBJ2-5, the complete variable domain is DGGITQSPKYLFRKEGQNVTLSCEQNLNHDAMYWYRQDPGQGLRLIYYSQIVNDFQKGDIAEGYSVSREKKESFPLTVTSAQKNPTAFYLCASSGYRGQITQYFGPGTRLLVL.

This chain links TRBV2 with TRBJ1-6; D is undetermined. Trimming cost V 2 bases and J 9 bases, with 2 bases left between them. This CDR3 spans 11 amino acids. Per the germline V gene, CDR1 is SNHLY and CDR2 is FYNNEI. This chain's CDR3 is CASSEISPLHF. Here the CDR3 DNA reads TGTGCCAGCAGTGAAATTTCACCCCTCCACTTT.

This clone was seen a single time. CDR3 residues: CASSRITSDMVGEQFF. CDR3 nucleotide sequence: TGTGCCAGCAGCCGAATAACTAGTGATATGGTAGGTGAGCAGTTCTTC. This chain links TRBV4-2 with TRBJ2-1, with D possibly TRBD2 on 5 matching bases. Deletions cut 4 bases from V and 9 bases from J, with 22 bases between. Germline values: CDR1 LGHNA, CDR2 YNFKEQ. The CDR3 extends over 16 amino acids.

The chain couples TRBV28 to TRBJ2-2, with unresolved D. From germline, CDR1 is MDHEN and CDR2 SYDVKM. The CDR3 runs 12 residues. Trimming shortened V by 4 bases and J by 5 bases, and 5 bases separated the two germline ends. CDR3 sequence: CASSSSTGELFF. The CDR3 DNA follows: TGTGCCAGCAGTTCTTCTACCGGGGAGCTGTTTTTT.

The J gene is TRBJ2-6, the V gene TRBV2; no reliable D call. The CDR3 is made up of 15 amino acids. Germline V CDR1 and CDR2: SNHLY, FYNNEI. Trimming shortened V by 1 base and J by 0 bases, and 4 bases separated the two germline ends. The DNA for the CDR3 is TGTGCCAGCAGTGAAGTTGGCTCTGGGGCCAACGTCCTGACTTTC. This translates into CASSEVGSGANVLTF.

V gene TRBV15 combines with J gene TRBJ2-5, with 15 nucleotides matching TRBD2. With V trimmed by 3 bases and J by 3 bases, 5 bases remained unmatched. The CDR3 totals 17 residues. Germline lookup yields CDR1 LNHNV and CDR2 YYDKDF (reference sequence). The CDR3 reads CATSRGLAGGGEETQYF. In nucleotides, the CDR3 is TGTGCCACCAGCAGGGGACTAGCGGGGGGAGGGGAAGAGACCCAGTACTTC. Full variable domain (outside the CDR3, taken from reference TRBV15 and TRBJ2-5): DAMVIQNPRYQVTQFGKPVTLSCSQTLNHNVMYWYQQKSSQAPKLLFHYYDKDFNNEADTPDNFQSRRPNTSFCFLDIRSPGLGDTAMYLCATSRGLAGGGEETQYFGPGTRLLVL.

This clone was seen once. The chain is built from TRBV14 and TRBJ2-1, with D unclear. From germline, CDR1 is SGHDN and CDR2 FVKESK. The CDR3 covers 13 residues. V shed 2 bases and J shed 14 bases, with 16 bases lying between them. DNA for the CDR3: TGTGCCAGCAGCCAAAGAGGCCCCGGGCTCAAGTTCTTC. Translated, it gives CASSQRGPGLKFF.

The chain is built from TRBV21-1 and TRBJ2-1. TRBV21-1 has pseudogene status. CDR3 length: 15 residues. The CDR3: CASSPPRLVHNEQFF. For the CDR3, the DNA is TGTGCCAGCAGCCCCCCCAGGCTAGTGCACAATGAGCAGTTCTTC.

The chain couples TRBV11-2 to TRBJ1-1, with 7 nucleotides matching TRBD1. CDR1 and CDR2 (germline): SGHAT, FQNNGV. Unmatched junction bases numbered 13, after V lost 2 bases and J lost 4 bases. There are 17 residues in the CDR3. CDR3 sequence reads: CASSLNGQGVVITEAFF. CDR3 nucleotides: TGTGCCAGCAGCTTAAACGGTCAGGGGGTTGTGATCACTGAAGCTTTCTTT.

The chain carries TRBV5-4 and TRBJ1-2, with 7 bases aligning to TRBD1. Unmatched junction bases numbered 6, after V lost 3 bases and J lost 4 bases. The CDR3 is 14 residues long. Looked up from germline, CDR1 is SGHNT and CDR2 is YYREEE (reference sequence). The CDR3 DNA follows: TGTGCCAGCAGCTACTCCGGGACAGCCTATGGCTACACCTTC. This translates into CASSYSGTAYGYTF. Variable domain in full (rest from reference TRBV5-4 and TRBJ1-2): ETGVTQSPTHLIKTRGQQVTLRCSSQSGHNTVSWYQQALGQGPQFIFQYYREEENGRGNFPPRFSGLQFPNYSSELNVNALELDDSALYLCASSYSGTAYGYTFGSGTRLTVV.

V usage is TRBV10-3 and J usage is TRBJ2-7; 8 bases fit TRBD1. Germline lookup yields CDR1 ENHRY and CDR2 SYGVKD. The CDR3 sequence is 15 residues long. The ends lost 4 bases at V and 2 bases at J; junction bases unmatched: 7. This CDR3 is CAISGAGTGTYEQYF. In DNA form, the CDR3 reads TGTGCCATCAGTGGTGCCGGGACAGGAACCTACGAGCAGTACTTC.

V usage is TRBV19 and J usage is TRBJ2-2; D perhaps matches TRBD2 (6 bases). The CDR3 extends over 15 amino acids. The V gene's germline CDR1 is LNHDA and CDR2 SQIVND (reference sequence). The V and J ends lost 4 bases and 5 bases respectively, with 14 bases between them. CDR3 protein: CASSKRDSRTGELFF. DNA of the CDR3: TGTGCCAGTAGTAAGAGGGACTCCCGAACCGGGGAGCTGTTTTTT.

CDR3 sequence (DNA): TGTGCCAGCAGTTACGCCGGGGACTACACAGATACGCAGTATTTT. Amino acid sequence: CASSYAGDYTDTQYF. The V and J genes are TRBV6-5 and TRBJ2-3; 7 positions match TRBD2. This CDR3 has 15 residues. V lost 2 bases to trimming and J lost 2 bases; unmatched junction nucleotides: 4. Germline loops: CDR1 MNHEY, CDR2 SVGAGI.

The rearrangement links TRBV5-8 to TRBJ1-3; possibly TRBD1 for D (6 bases). CDR3 length equals 17 residues. Germline-derived CDR1 and CDR2 are SGHTS and YDEGEE. Trimming pared 2 bases from V and 0 bases from J, leaving 15 bases between. CDR3 sequence reads: CASSFGGASPSGNTIYF. In nucleotides, the CDR3 is TGTGCCAGCAGCTTCGGGGGGGCCAGTCCCTCTGGAAACACCATATATTTT.

The chain recombines TRBV7-2 with TRBJ2-7; perhaps D is TRBD1 or TRBD2 (5 bases each). Germline CDR1 is SGHTA and CDR2 is FQGNSA. V was trimmed by 5 bases and J by 3 bases, leaving 11 bases between them. CDR3 length: 13 residues. The chain's CDR3 is CASSTGRNYEQYF. In DNA, the CDR3 is TGTGCCAGCAGCACGGGACGGAACTACGAGCAGTACTTC. Using reference TRBV7-2 and TRBJ2-7 for the parts outside the CDR3, the full variable domain is GAGVSQSPSNKVTEKGKDVELRCDPISGHTALYWYRQSLGQGLEFLIYFQGNSAPDKSGLPSDRFSAERTGGSVSTLTIQRTQQEDSAVYLCASSTGRNYEQYFGPGTRLTVT.

The count of this clone is one. The CDR3 loop reads CASSYGTVSTDTQYF. For the CDR3, the DNA is TGTGCCAGCAGTTACGGGACAGTTAGCACAGATACGCAGTATTTT. V is TRBV6-5 and J is TRBJ2-3, with 7 bases lining up with TRBD1. Germline lookup yields CDR1 MNHEY and CDR2 SVGAGI. This CDR3 has 15 residues. The ends lost 2 bases at V and 0 bases at J; junction bases unmatched: 2.

This clone was found once. The J gene is TRBJ1-2, the V gene TRBV7-8, with D uncertain. The V end lost 5 bases, the J end lost 2 bases, and 9 bases lay between the germline ends. The CDR3 covers 13 residues. Germline lookup yields CDR1 SGHVS and CDR2 FQNEAQ. CDR3 nucleotide sequence: TGTGCCAGCAGCCCCATCTTAAACTATGGCTACACCTTC. Translation: CASSPILNYGYTF.

This chain uses TRBV6-5 with TRBJ2-6; no definite D call. CDR1 is MNHEY and CDR2 is SVGAGI in the germline V gene. The length of the CDR3 is 15 residues. V was cut by 2 bases and J by 1 base, with 6 bases left in between. The CDR3 reads CASSYGYSGANVLTF. The CDR3 DNA reads TGTGCCAGCAGTTACGGGTATTCTGGGGCCAACGTCCTGACTTTC.

The rearrangement joins TRBV9 to TRBJ2-4; TRBD2 aligns across 8 bases. From germline, CDR1 is SGDLS and CDR2 YYNGEE. This CDR3 has 16 amino acids. J was trimmed by 2 bases and V by 4 bases; bases with no gene match: 8. As DNA, the CDR3 is TGTGCCAGCAGCCCCCGGGGGGGTGGGACCAAAAACATTCAGTACTTC. Translating gives CASSPRGGGTKNIQYF.

The V gene is TRBV18, the J gene TRBJ2-3; D gene ambiguous. The CDR3 covers 15 residues. CDR1 is KGHSH, CDR2 LQKENI, per germline. V shed 3 bases and J shed 3 bases, with 13 bases lying between them. CDR3 protein: CASSPVDGATDTQYF. In nucleotides, the CDR3 is TGTGCCAGCTCACCTGTAGACGGCGCTACAGATACGCAGTATTTT.